Following are 32 T cell receptor beta chains from one sample sequenced in a study of technical replicates of blood from a few donors. Generated by immunoSEQ multiplex PCR, the TCRdb table keeps only in-frame clones and is missing some. The table includes more than 90,000 clones, approximately 95% detected once. Sequencing was carried out using T cells isolated from PBMCs. Receptors originate from a human donor in good health.

The chain couples TRBV7-9 to TRBJ2-1, with 16 bases lining up with TRBD2. V gave up 2 bases and J gave up 7 bases; unmatched junction bases: 11. The CDR3 runs to 19 residues. The V gene's germline CDR1 is SEHNR and CDR2 FQNEAQ (reference sequence). For the CDR3, the DNA is TGTGCCAGCAGCTTACCGGGACTAGCGGGAGGGCCCTCTAAGAATGAGCAGTTCTTC. This encodes CASSLPGLAGGPSKNEQFF.

The V gene is TRBV10-3, the J gene TRBJ2-5; TRBD1 agrees at 7 bases. The CDR3 runs to 13 residues. V lost 6 bases, J lost 1 base, and 2 bases stayed unmatched. Per the germline V gene, CDR1 is ENHRY and CDR2 is SYGVKD. In DNA form, the CDR3 reads TGTGCCATCAGCGACAGGGTCCAAGAGACCCAGTACTTC. This translates into CAISDRVQETQYF.

The DNA of the CDR3 is TGTGCCAGCAGCCACGGGACGGGACTCTCCTACGAGCAGTACTTC. It translates to CASSHGTGLSYEQYF. This rearrangement joins TRBV4-2 to TRBJ2-7; possible D gene TRBD2, 6 bases. CDR1 is LGHNA and CDR2 is YNFKEQ in the germline V gene. V was cut by 3 bases and J by 0 bases, with 12 bases left in between. The CDR3 consists of 15 residues.

The gene calls are TRBV19 and TRBJ1-1; TRBD1 matches 7 bases. The V and J ends lost 6 bases and 5 bases, in that order; junction bases with no gene match: 12. CDR3 length: 15 residues. CDR1 and CDR2 (germline): LNHDA, SQIVND (reference sequence). The CDR3 here is CASRGTGERKTEAFF. CDR3 in DNA: TGTGCCAGTAGGGGTACAGGGGAGAGGAAAACTGAAGCTTTCTTT.

The genes are TRBV2 and TRBJ1-2; 7 bases agree with TRBD1. Germline V CDR1 and CDR2: SNHLY, FYNNEI. V lost 5 bases to trimming and J lost 5 bases; unmatched junction nucleotides: 5. This CDR3 is built from 13 residues. The CDR3 spells CASSTGTDYGYTF. The CDR3 DNA follows: TGTGCCAGCAGTACCGGGACAGATTATGGCTACACCTTC.

V and J are TRBV7-8 and TRBJ1-2; D unresolved. The germline V and J ends were trimmed by 5 bases and 3 bases, with 13 bases remaining between them. Germline assignment: CDR1 SGHVS and CDR2 FQNEAQ. The CDR3 contains 14 residues. This CDR3 is CASSLLTLYYGYTF. The CDR3 DNA follows: TGTGCCAGCAGCCTGCTGACTTTGTACTATGGCTACACCTTC.

The chain combines TRBV7-2 with TRBJ2-2; TRBD2 agrees at 12 bases. This CDR3 has 17 residues. Trimming took 2 bases from V and 6 from J; bases not matched to a gene: 7. Germline CDR1 is SGHTA and CDR2 is FQGNSA. The CDR3 bases are TGTGCCAGCAGCTTAAGACTAGCGGGAGCTAAAGCCGGGGAGCTGTTTTTT. The encoded protein is CASSLRLAGAKAGELFF. Together with reference TRBV7-2 and TRBJ2-2, the CDR3 gives the full variable domain: GAGVSQSPSNKVTEKGKDVELRCDPISGHTALYWYRQSLGQGLEFLIYFQGNSAPDKSGLPSDRFSAERTGGSVSTLTIQRTQQEDSAVYLCASSLRLAGAKAGELFFGEGSRLTVL.

The chain combines TRBV6-8 with TRBJ2-2; D might be TRBD2 (6 bases). From germline, CDR1 is MNHGY and CDR2 SAAAGT. The V gene lost 7 bases and the J gene lost 4 bases, with 16 bases spanning the gap. The CDR3 sequence is 15 residues long. CDR3 bases: TGTGCCAGCAACGACTGTGGGACTCCCACCGGGGAGCTGTTTTTT. This sequence encodes CASNDCGTPTGELFF.

The chain carries TRBV4-2 and TRBJ2-7; D unclear. Germline V gene lookup returns CDR1 LGHNA and CDR2 YNFKEQ. Trimming pared 0 bases from V and 2 bases from J, leaving 11 bases between. There are 15 residues in the CDR3. In DNA, the CDR3 is TGTGCCAGCAGCCAAGAGGGCCCTACCCCCTACGAGCAGTACTTC. The encoded protein is CASSQEGPTPYEQYF.

The V gene is TRBV11-3, the J gene TRBJ2-6; D gene unclear. V dropped 8 bases and J dropped 0 bases, with 11 bases sitting between them. From germline, CDR1 is SGHNT and CDR2 YENEEA. The CDR3 runs 15 residues. CDR3 DNA sequence: TGTGCCAGCCGCCCTCAGGTCTCTGGGGCCAACGTCCTGACTTTC. This gives the protein CASRPQVSGANVLTF.

The chain carries TRBV11-2 and TRBJ2-7, with D possibly TRBD2 on 6 matching bases. V was shortened by 0 bases and J by 5 bases, with 11 bases between the two germline ends. The CDR3 covers 14 residues. Germline CDR1 is SGHAT and CDR2 is FQNNGV. This chain's CDR3 is CASSLETRLHEQYF. The CDR3 nucleotides are TGTGCCAGCAGCTTAGAGACTAGGCTCCACGAGCAGTACTTC.

The rearrangement uses TRBV28 and TRBJ2-7, with TRBD2 matching 10 bases. J was trimmed by 5 bases and V by 6 bases; bases with no gene match: 16. Looked up from germline, CDR1 is MDHEN and CDR2 is SYDVKM. The CDR3 runs to 17 residues. The CDR3, as DNA: TGTGCCAGCAGCCGAACCGCGGGACTAGCGTCTTTCCACGAGCAGTACTTC. It specifies CASSRTAGLASFHEQYF. The complete variable domain, with remaining parts taken from reference TRBV28 and TRBJ2-7, reads DVKVTQSSRYLVKRTGEKVFLECVQDMDHENMFWYRQDPGLGLRLIYFSYDVKMKEKGDIPEGYSVSREKKERFSLILESASTNQTSMYLCASSRTAGLASFHEQYFGPGTRLTVT.

The rearrangement joins TRBV11-3 to TRBJ2-7; 7 bases align to TRBD2. The CDR3 is made up of 16 amino acids. Germline values: CDR1 SGHNT, CDR2 YENEEA. The J segment lost 4 bases and the V segment lost 1 base, leaving 10 bases of the junction unmatched. The CDR3 DNA reads as TGTGCCAGCAGCTTAGGAGGGTACGGCGGGAGTTACGAGCAGTACTTC. Translation: CASSLGGYGGSYEQYF.

This clone was picked up one time. This chain links TRBV5-1 with TRBJ2-1, with D perhaps matching TRBD1 (5 bases). Trimming stripped 1 base from V and 3 bases from J, with 17 bases between. Germline V gives CDR1 SGHRS, CDR2 YFSETQ. This CDR3 comprises 17 residues. CDR3 sequence: CASSLYRIKGYYNEQFF. Written as DNA, the CDR3 is TGCGCCAGCAGCTTGTACAGGATTAAGGGTTACTACAATGAGCAGTTCTTC.

This sequence joins TRBV7-9 and TRBJ2-1, with TRBD2 identical over 7 bases. CDR1 and CDR2 from the germline V gene are SEHNR and FQNEAQ (reference sequence). The CDR3 extends over 13 amino acids. The junction had 1 base not matched to a gene; V was cut back by 3 bases and J by 5 bases. For the CDR3, the DNA is TGTGCCAGCAGCTTCGCGGGAGACAATGAGCAGTTCTTC. Translated, it gives CASSFAGDNEQFF.

The chain carries TRBV27 and TRBJ2-3, with D hard to call. Germline V lookup: CDR1 MNHEY, CDR2 SMNVEV (reference sequence). The CDR3 extends over 13 amino acids. Trimming left V 2 bases short and J 2 bases short, with 5 bases between. In DNA form, the CDR3 reads TGTGCCAGCAGTTTAATTATCACAGATACGCAGTATTTT. It yields the protein CASSLIITDTQYF.

The genes are TRBV5-5 and TRBJ1-4, with 7 bases identical to TRBD1. With 2 bases clipped from V and 8 bases from J, the junction kept 6 bases outside the gene matches. This CDR3 contains 14 residues. Germline CDR1 is SGHKS and CDR2 is YYEKEE (reference sequence). The CDR3 here is CASSFGGQTEKLFF. DNA of the CDR3: TGTGCCAGCAGCTTTGGGGGACAGACAGAAAAACTGTTTTTT.

In its sample, this clone was seen once. The chain links TRBV21-1 to TRBJ1-1; the table assigns TRBD1, which was not confirmed against the DNA. TRBV21-1 is a documented pseudogene. The CDR3 runs 14 residues. The CDR3 region has the DNA TGTGCCAGCAGCAAAGGGGGTCGGGACAGGGAGGCTTTCTTT. It translates to CASSKGGRDREAFF.

The V gene is TRBV19, the J gene TRBJ2-7; a possible D gene is TRBD1 (6 bases). Between the trimmed V and J ends, which lost 5 bases and 1 base, there was a span of 15 bases. Germline CDR1 is LNHDA and CDR2 is SQIVND (reference sequence). The length of the CDR3 is 15 residues. The CDR3 DNA follows: TGTGCCAGTAGTCCAACTTCCGGACAGTCCTACGAGCAGTACTTC. It is translated as CASSPTSGQSYEQYF.

This chain uses TRBV11-3 with TRBJ2-6; perhaps TRBD2 as D (5 bases). The CDR3 length is 16 residues. Between the trimmed V and J ends, which lost 3 bases and 2 bases, there was a span of 11 bases. The V gene's germline CDR1 is SGHNT and CDR2 YENEEA. CDR3 coding DNA: TGTGCCAGCAGCTTCGGCGACTATACTGGGGCCAACGTCCTGACTTTC. It is translated as CASSFGDYTGANVLTF. The full variable domain, with the rest looked up from reference TRBV11-3 and TRBJ2-6, is EAGVVQSPRYKIIEKKQPVAFWCNPISGHNTLYWYLQNLGQGPELLIRYENEEAVDDSQLPKDRFSAERLKGVDSTLKIQPAELGDSAVYLCASSFGDYTGANVLTFGAGSRLTVL.

The chain combines TRBV5-8 with TRBJ2-7; 8 bases are a match to TRBD2. This CDR3 region has 17 residues. Germline CDR1 and CDR2: SGHTS and YDEGEE. V lost 0 bases to trimming and J lost 0 bases; unmatched junction nucleotides: 8. The CDR3 loop is CASSLEGLAGYSYEQYF. CDR3 nucleotides: TGTGCCAGCAGCTTGGAAGGGCTAGCGGGTTACTCCTACGAGCAGTACTTC.

The chain combines TRBV28 with TRBJ2-6; D is possibly TRBD2 (6 bases). CDR1 is MDHEN and CDR2 is SYDVKM in the germline V gene. The length of the CDR3 is 15 residues. Deletions cut 7 bases from V and 1 base from J, with 11 bases between. The CDR3 DNA sequence: TGTGCCAGCACCATTGCGGGGTCTGGGGCCAACGTCCTGACTTTC. The encoded protein is CASTIAGSGANVLTF.

The chain joins TRBV9 to TRBJ2-1, with 10 bases aligning to TRBD2. Germline-derived CDR1 and CDR2 are SGDLS and YYNGEE. After removal of 5 bases from V and 6 bases from J, the junction contained 2 bases not matched to a gene. The CDR3 extends over 13 amino acids. Written as DNA, the CDR3 is TGTGCCAGCAGTCTAGCGGGAGCCAATGAGCAGTTCTTC. This codes for CASSLAGANEQFF.

The CDR3 nucleotides read TGTGCCAGCAGTTTAGGGACTGCCTATGGCTACACCTTC. It translates to CASSLGTAYGYTF. J is TRBJ1-2 and V is TRBV28, with D possibly being TRBD1 (5 bases). CDR1 MDHEN and CDR2 SYDVKM come from the germline V gene. Trimming took off 2 bases at V and 4 bases at J, with 8 bases between the two ends. The CDR3 runs to 13 residues.

Concerning this clone itself: The same CDR3 is also encoded by other DNA sequences in this sample. The genes are TRBV7-3 and TRBJ2-3; TRBD2 matches 11 bases. Looked up from germline, CDR1 is SGHTA and CDR2 is FQGTGA. CDR3 size: 14 residues. Germline trimming cut 4 bases from V and 4 bases from J; bases unmatched to any gene: 1. CDR3 residues: CASSSGLAADTQYF. The CDR3 DNA sequence: TGTGCCAGCAGCTCGGGACTAGCGGCAGATACGCAGTATTTT. The full variable domain, rest sourced from reference TRBV7-3 and TRBJ2-3, is GAGVSQTPSNKVTEKGKYVELRCDPISGHTALYWYRQSLGQGPEFLIYFQGTGAADDSGLPNDRFFAVRPEGSVSTLKIQRTERGDSAVYLCASSSGLAADTQYFGPGTRLTVL.

The chain links TRBV29-1 to TRBJ2-3; D is unclear. The CDR3 is 13 amino acids. V lost 1 base, J lost 2 bases, and 7 bases lay in between. Germline CDR1 is SQVTM and CDR2 is ANQGSEA. CDR3 sequence reads: CSVEGDITDTQYF. CDR3 in DNA: TGCAGCGTTGAAGGAGACATCACAGATACGCAGTATTTT.

The CDR3 DNA sequence: TGTGCCAGCAGTTACGTGACAGGGGGCGCGGACACTGAAGCTTTCTTT. Its translation: CASSYVTGGADTEAFF. The chain is built from TRBV6-8 and TRBJ1-1; 10 bases align to TRBD1. The germline CDR1 and CDR2 sequences are MNHGY and SAAAGT. The CDR3 extends over 16 amino acids. V lost 2 bases and J lost 3; bases outside the gene matches: 6.

V is TRBV7-9 and J is TRBJ2-1, with 10 bases identical to TRBD2. With V trimmed by 1 base and J by 7 bases, 7 bases remained unmatched. This CDR3 region has 16 residues. The germline V gene encodes CDR1 SEHNR and CDR2 FQNEAQ (reference sequence). CDR3 sequence reads: CASSLVQREGTNEQFF. In DNA, the CDR3 is TGTGCCAGCAGCTTAGTGCAGCGGGAGGGTACAAATGAGCAGTTCTTC.

This clone was counted once. The chain recombines TRBV27 with TRBJ1-2, with no clear D. V was cut by 5 bases and J by 8 bases, with 15 bases left in between. This CDR3 has 13 residues. CDR1 and CDR2 from the germline V gene are MNHEY and SMNVEV (reference sequence). The CDR3 spells CASSPLEGNGYTF. CDR3 nucleotide sequence: TGTGCCAGCAGTCCCCTAGAGGGTAACGGCTACACCTTC.

This clone was seen only once. The V call is TRBV19, the J call TRBJ1-5; 10 nucleotides agree with TRBD1. The V segment lost 5 bases and the J segment 5 bases; nucleotides outside the gene matches: 15. This CDR3 has 18 residues. Germline V gives CDR1 LNHDA, CDR2 SQIVND (reference sequence). This CDR3 is CASSSGTGEGPAHQPQHF. In nucleotides, the CDR3 is TGTGCCAGTAGTTCCGGGACAGGGGAGGGGCCGGCACATCAGCCCCAGCATTTT.

The V and J genes are TRBV25-1 and TRBJ2-1, with D possibly being TRBD2 (5 bases). Trimming stripped 1 base from V and 3 bases from J, with 10 bases between. Germline CDR1 MGHDK, CDR2 SYGVNS. This CDR3 has 15 amino acids. CDR3 sequence: CASSESRVVYNEQFF. CDR3 bases: TGTGCCAGCAGTGAATCGCGGGTCGTCTACAATGAGCAGTTCTTC.

The chain joins TRBV10-3 to TRBJ2-1; the D gene is possibly TRBD2 (7 bases). Germline loops: CDR1 ENHRY, CDR2 SYGVKD. There are 15 residues in the CDR3. Trimming left V 3 bases short and J 7 bases short, with 16 bases between. The CDR3 DNA reads TGTGCCATCAGTGAAACAGGGCGGGAGAGGAATGAGCAGTTCTTC. Translating it yields CAISETGRERNEQFF.